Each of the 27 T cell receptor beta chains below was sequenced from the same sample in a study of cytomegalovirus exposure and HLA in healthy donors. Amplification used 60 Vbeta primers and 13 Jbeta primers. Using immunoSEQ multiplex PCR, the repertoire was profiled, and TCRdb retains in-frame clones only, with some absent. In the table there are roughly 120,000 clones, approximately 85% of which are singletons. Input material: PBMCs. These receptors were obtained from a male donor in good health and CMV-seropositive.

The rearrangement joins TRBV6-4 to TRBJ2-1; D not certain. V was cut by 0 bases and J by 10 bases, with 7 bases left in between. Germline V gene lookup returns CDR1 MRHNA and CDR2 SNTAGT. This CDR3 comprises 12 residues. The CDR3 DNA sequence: TGTGCCAGCAGTGACTCGAAGGAGGAGCAGTTCTTC. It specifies CASSDSKEEQFF.

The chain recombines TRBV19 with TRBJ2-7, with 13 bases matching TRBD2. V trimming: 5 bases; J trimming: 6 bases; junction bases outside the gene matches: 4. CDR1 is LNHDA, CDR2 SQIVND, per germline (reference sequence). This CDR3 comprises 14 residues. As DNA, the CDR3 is TGTGCCAGTAGTGGACTAGCGGGAGCCGGCGAGCAGTACTTC. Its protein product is CASSGLAGAGEQYF.

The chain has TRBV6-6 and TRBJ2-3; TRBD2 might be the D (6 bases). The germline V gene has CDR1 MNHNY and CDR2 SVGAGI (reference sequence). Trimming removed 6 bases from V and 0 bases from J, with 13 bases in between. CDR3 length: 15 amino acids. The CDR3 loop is CASRSPGTSTDTQYF. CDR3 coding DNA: TGTGCCAGCAGGTCCCCAGGGACTAGCACAGATACGCAGTATTTT.

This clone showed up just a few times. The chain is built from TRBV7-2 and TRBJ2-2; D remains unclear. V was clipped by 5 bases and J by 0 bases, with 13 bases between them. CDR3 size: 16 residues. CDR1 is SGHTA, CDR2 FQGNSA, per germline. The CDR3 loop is CASSPSRLANTGELFF. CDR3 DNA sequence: TGTGCCAGCAGCCCTTCCCGGCTAGCGAACACCGGGGAGCTGTTTTTT.

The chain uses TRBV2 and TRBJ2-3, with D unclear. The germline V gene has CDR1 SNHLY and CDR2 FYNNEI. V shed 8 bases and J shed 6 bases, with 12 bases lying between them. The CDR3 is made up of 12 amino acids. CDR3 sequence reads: CASLGRRDTQYF. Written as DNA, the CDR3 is TGTGCCAGCCTGGGCCGCCGGGATACGCAGTATTTT.

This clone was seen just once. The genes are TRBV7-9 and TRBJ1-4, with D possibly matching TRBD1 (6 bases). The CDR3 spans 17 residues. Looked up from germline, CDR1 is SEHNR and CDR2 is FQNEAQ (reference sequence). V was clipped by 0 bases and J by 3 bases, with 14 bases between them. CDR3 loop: CASSLALGQTPNEKLFF. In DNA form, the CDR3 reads TGTGCCAGCAGCTTAGCGCTAGGACAGACTCCTAATGAAAAACTGTTTTTT.

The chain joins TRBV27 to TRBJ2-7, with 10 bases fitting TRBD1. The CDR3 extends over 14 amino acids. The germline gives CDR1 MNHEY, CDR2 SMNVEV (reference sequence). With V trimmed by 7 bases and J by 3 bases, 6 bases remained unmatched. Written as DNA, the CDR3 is TGTGCCAGCAAAACCAGGGACAGGGGCTACGAGCAGTACTTC. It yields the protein CASKTRDRGYEQYF.

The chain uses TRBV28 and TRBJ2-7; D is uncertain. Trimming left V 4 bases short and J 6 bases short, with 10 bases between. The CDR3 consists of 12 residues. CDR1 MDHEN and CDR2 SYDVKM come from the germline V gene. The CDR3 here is CASSSWSLEQYF. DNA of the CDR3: TGTGCCAGCAGTTCTTGGAGTCTCGAGCAGTACTTC.

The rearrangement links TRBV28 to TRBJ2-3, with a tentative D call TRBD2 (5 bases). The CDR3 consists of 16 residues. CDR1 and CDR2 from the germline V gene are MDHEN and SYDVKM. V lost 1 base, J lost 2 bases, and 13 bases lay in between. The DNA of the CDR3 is TGTGCCAGCAGTTTATCTGGGAGAGGCGCCACAGATACGCAGTATTTT. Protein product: CASSLSGRGATDTQYF.

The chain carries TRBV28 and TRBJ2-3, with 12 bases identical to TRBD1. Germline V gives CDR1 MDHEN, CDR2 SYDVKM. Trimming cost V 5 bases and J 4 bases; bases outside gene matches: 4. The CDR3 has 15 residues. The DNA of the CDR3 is TGTGCCAGCAGTGGGGACAGGGGGCGTCCAGATACGCAGTATTTT. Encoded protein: CASSGDRGRPDTQYF.

The CDR3 DNA reads TGCGCCAGCAGTCCACTCGGGGGTTCGAGCACTGAAGCTTTCTTT. It encodes CASSPLGGSSTEAFF. This chain links TRBV23-1 with TRBJ1-1; TRBD1 is a possible D gene (5 bases). Being an ORF, TRBV23-1 has a function that is uncertain. Trimming removed 4 bases from V and 4 bases from J, with 16 bases in between. CDR3 size: 15 residues.

The CDR3 nucleotides are TGTGCCAGCAGCGTAGCTAGTGTTTTGATGGGCACAGATACGCAGTATTTT. Amino acids: CASSVASVLMGTDTQYF. The chain employs TRBV9 and TRBJ2-3; no clear D. V was pared by 0 bases and J by 1 base, with 15 bases between. Germline V CDR1 and CDR2: SGDLS, YYNGEE. There are 17 residues in the CDR3.

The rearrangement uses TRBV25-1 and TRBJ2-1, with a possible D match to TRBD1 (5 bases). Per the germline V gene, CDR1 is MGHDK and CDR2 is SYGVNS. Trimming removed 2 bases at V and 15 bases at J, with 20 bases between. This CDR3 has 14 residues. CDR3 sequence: CASSEGFGLGVVFF. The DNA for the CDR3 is TGTGCCAGCAGTGAAGGTTTTGGGCTAGGGGTGGTGTTCTTC.

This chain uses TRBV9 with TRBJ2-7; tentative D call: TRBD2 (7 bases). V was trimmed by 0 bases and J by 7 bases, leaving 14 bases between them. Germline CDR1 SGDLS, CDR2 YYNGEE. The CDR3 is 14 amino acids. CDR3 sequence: CASSVEAGAGEQYF. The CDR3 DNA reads TGTGCCAGCAGCGTAGAGGCGGGGGCGGGTGAGCAGTACTTC.

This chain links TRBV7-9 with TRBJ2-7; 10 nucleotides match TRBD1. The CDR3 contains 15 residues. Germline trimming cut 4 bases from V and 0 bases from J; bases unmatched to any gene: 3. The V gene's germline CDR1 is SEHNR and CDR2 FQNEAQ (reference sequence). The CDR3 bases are TGTGCCAGCAGCTCCCGGACAGGGGGCTCCTACGAGCAGTACTTC. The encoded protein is CASSSRTGGSYEQYF.

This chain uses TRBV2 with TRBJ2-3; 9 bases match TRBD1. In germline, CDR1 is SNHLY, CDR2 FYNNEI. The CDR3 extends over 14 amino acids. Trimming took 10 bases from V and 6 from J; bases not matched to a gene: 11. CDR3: CANPGTGNLDTQYF. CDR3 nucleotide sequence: TGTGCCAACCCCGGGACAGGGAATCTGGATACGCAGTATTTT.

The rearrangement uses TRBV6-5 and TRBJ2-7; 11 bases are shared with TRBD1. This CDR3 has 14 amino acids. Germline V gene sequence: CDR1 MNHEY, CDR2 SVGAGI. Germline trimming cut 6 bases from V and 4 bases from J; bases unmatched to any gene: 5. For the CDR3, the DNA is TGTGCCAGCAGCGCCGGGACAGGGGGGTACGAGCAGTACTTC. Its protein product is CASSAGTGGYEQYF.

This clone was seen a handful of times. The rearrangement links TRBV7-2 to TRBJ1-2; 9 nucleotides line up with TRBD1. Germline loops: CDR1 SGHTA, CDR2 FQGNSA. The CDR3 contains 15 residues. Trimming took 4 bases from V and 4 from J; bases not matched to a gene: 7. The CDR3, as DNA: TGTGCCAGCAGCTATCGACAGGGGGAGGGCTATGGCTACACCTTC. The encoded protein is CASSYRQGEGYGYTF. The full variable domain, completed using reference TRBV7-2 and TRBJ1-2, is GAGVSQSPSNKVTEKGKDVELRCDPISGHTALYWYRQSLGQGLEFLIYFQGNSAPDKSGLPSDRFSAERTGGSVSTLTIQRTQQEDSAVYLCASSYRQGEGYGYTFGSGTRLTVV.

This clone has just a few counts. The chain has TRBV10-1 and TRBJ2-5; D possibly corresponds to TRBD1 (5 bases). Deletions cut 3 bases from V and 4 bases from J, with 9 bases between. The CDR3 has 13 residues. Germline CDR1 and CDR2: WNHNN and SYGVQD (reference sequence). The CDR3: CASSDRAIETQYF. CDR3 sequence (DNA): TGCGCCAGCAGTGACAGGGCAATAGAGACCCAGTACTTC.

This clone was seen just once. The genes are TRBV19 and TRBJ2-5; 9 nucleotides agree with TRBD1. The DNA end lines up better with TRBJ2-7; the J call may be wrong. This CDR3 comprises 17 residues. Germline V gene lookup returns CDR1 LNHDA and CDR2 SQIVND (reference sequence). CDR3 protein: CASSIPEGQGNTYEQYF. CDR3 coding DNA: TGTGCCAGTAGTATACCTGAAGGACAGGGGAATACCTACGAGCAGTACTTC.

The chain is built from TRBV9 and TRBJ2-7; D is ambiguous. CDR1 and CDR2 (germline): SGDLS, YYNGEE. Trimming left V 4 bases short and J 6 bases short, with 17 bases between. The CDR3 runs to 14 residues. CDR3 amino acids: CASSPHGDSSEQYF. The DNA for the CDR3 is TGTGCCAGCAGCCCGCATGGTGATAGCTCCGAGCAGTACTTC.

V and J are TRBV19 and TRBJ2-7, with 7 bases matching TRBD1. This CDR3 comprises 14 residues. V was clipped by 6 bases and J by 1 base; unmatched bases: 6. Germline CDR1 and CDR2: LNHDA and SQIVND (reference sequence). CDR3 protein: CASSTGTASYEQYF. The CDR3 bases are TGTGCCAGTAGCACCGGGACAGCTTCCTACGAGCAGTACTTC.

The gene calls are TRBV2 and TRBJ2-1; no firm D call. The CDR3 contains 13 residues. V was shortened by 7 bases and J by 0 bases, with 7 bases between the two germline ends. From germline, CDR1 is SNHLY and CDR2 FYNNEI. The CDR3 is CASTLSSYNEQFF. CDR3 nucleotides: TGTGCCAGCACCCTGAGCTCCTACAATGAGCAGTTCTTC.

CDR3 residues: CASSQGDRDEAFF. For the CDR3, the DNA is TGTGCCAGCAGCCAAGGCGACAGGGATGAAGCTTTCTTT. V gene TRBV4-2 combines with J gene TRBJ1-1; 7 bases are shared with TRBD1. V shed 1 base, J shed 7 bases, and the junction held 3 bases outside the gene matches. The V gene's germline CDR1 is LGHNA and CDR2 YNFKEQ. This CDR3 region has 13 residues.

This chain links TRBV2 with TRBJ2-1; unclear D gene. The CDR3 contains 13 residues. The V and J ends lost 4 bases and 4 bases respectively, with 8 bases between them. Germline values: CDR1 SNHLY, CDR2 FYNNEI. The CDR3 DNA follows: TGTGCCAGCAGTGTTGACACTTACAATGAGCAGTTCTTC. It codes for CASSVDTYNEQFF.

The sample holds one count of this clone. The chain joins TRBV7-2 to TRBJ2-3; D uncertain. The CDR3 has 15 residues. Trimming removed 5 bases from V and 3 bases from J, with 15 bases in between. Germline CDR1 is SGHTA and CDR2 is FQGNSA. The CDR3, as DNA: TGTGCCAGCAGCCTCAAACGAGGAAGTACAGATACGCAGTATTTT. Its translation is CASSLKRGSTDTQYF.

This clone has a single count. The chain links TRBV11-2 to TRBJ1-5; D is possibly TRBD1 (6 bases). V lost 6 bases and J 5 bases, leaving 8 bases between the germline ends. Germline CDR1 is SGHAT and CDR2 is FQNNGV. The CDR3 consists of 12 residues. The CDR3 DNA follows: TGTGCCAGCAGTTCAGGGGATCAGCCCCAGCATTTT. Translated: CASSSGDQPQHF.